This entry concerns a single T cell receptor beta chain. Its antigen is currently unknown. J was trimmed by 11 bases and V by 5 bases; bases with no gene match: 4. This CDR3 has 11 residues. Germline assignment: CDR1 MNHEY and CDR2 SVGAGI. The data belong to a study of cytomegalovirus exposure and HLA in healthy donors. Study-level findings and limits: Sequences of the TCR beta chain were said to predict the HLA-A and HLA-B alleles of most subjects accurately. Likely technical artifact: a cluster of highly shared sequence variants.

With 60 Vbeta and 13 Jbeta primers, the PCR was carried out. TCRdb's copy holds only in-frame clones and misses some; the assay was immunoSEQ multiplex PCR. The data contain about 160,000 clones, 70% to 85% of them seen just once; the ten biggest clones take up 2.2%. This clonotype was obtained from a man aged 50-60 years in good health and CMV-seropositive. V and J are TRBV6-5 and TRBJ1-1, with 8 bases fitting TRBD1. The sample comprised PBMCs. The CDR3 region has the DNA TGTGCCAGCAGTGACCGGGACAGGGCTTTCTTT. Protein sequence: CASSDRDRAFF.